The 6 T cell receptor beta chains below all came from one sample that was sequenced in a study of T cell clonotyping in hematopoietic cell transplantation. Sample time point: recipient sample about 28 days before transplant, after cytoreduction. Profiled with immunoSEQ multiplex PCR; TCRdb holds only in-frame clones, not every one. Counted here are 25,000 to 30,000 clones, more than 70% occurring once; the ten biggest clones make up less than 2%. This specimen was peripheral blood mononuclear cells, taken before stem cell transplant. The receptor source for this set is a man aged 35 to 55 with acute myeloid leukemia. Some clones in this sample may be carry-over from other donors' samples.

The chain is built from TRBV5-4 and TRBJ1-2, with 7 bases aligning to TRBD1. The CDR3 totals 13 residues. Germline V gives CDR1 SGHNT, CDR2 YYREEE (reference sequence). J was trimmed by 7 bases and V by 4 bases; bases with no gene match: 7. CDR3 residues: CASSDRTGGGYTF. For the CDR3, the DNA is TGTGCCAGCAGCGACAGGACAGGCGGTGGCTACACCTTC.

The V gene is TRBV19, the J gene TRBJ2-2, with no clear D. The germline V gene has CDR1 LNHDA and CDR2 SQIVND (reference sequence). This CDR3 spans 14 amino acids. Trimming removed 1 base at V and 8 bases at J, with 11 bases between. The CDR3 loop reads CASSIGIPSGELFF. The CDR3 coding sequence is TGTGCCAGTAGTATAGGTATCCCGTCGGGGGAGCTGTTTTTT.

The rearrangement links TRBV6-1 to TRBJ1-3; D is unclear. CDR3 length: 14 residues. In germline, CDR1 is MNHNS, CDR2 SASEGT. V was shortened by 6 bases and J by 2 bases, with 11 bases between the two germline ends. The CDR3 DNA reads TGTGCCAGCAGCCTGGATGTTCCTGGAAACACCATATATTTT. Translating gives CASSLDVPGNTIYF.

V usage is TRBV6-1 and J usage is TRBJ2-7; D may match TRBD1 or TRBD2 (6 bases each). Germline CDR1 MNHNS, CDR2 SASEGT. Between the trimmed V and J ends, which lost 2 bases and 2 bases, there was a span of 13 bases. The CDR3 extends over 15 amino acids. For the CDR3, the DNA is TGTGCCAGCAGTGAACAGGGGACTGGTCCCTACGAGCAGTACTTC. Translated, it gives CASSEQGTGPYEQYF.

The chain joins TRBV28 to TRBJ2-7; D gene uncertain. CDR1 and CDR2 from the germline V gene are MDHEN and SYDVKM. The ends were cut back, 10 bases at V and 0 bases at J, with 13 bases in the middle. The CDR3 loop spans 13 amino acids. The CDR3 DNA is TGTGCCACCCAGTACCCGAGCTCCTACGAGCAGTACTTC. Encoded protein: CATQYPSSYEQYF.

The rearrangement links TRBV5-4 to TRBJ2-7; D is unresolved. The CDR3 spans 11 residues. V lost 1 base and J 6 bases, leaving 5 bases between the germline ends. The germline V gene has CDR1 SGHNT and CDR2 YYREEE (reference sequence). CDR3 nucleotide sequence: TGTGCCAGCAGCTTGTTGGGCGAGCAGTACTTC. Translation: CASSLLGEQYF.